Below are 31 T cell receptor beta chains sequenced from a single sample in a study of blood T cell repertoires in COVID-19. The data were produced by immunoSEQ multiplex PCR, yet TCRdb's version contains in-frame clones alone and is incomplete. The table includes approximately 130,000 clones, around four fifths detected once. The specimen sequenced was peripheral blood. These receptors were taken from an elderly man with active or convalescent COVID-19.

This clone was observed at least ten times. This chain joins TRBV28 and TRBJ2-3, with 10 bases fitting TRBD2. The CDR3 extends over 15 amino acids. Germline V gene sequence: CDR1 MDHEN, CDR2 SYDVKM. J gave up 2 bases and V 7 bases, and 6 bases lay outside the gene matches. The CDR3 region is CASTSSGGVTDTQYF. CDR3 DNA sequence: TGTGCCAGCACTTCTAGCGGGGGCGTCACAGATACGCAGTATTTT. The whole variable domain, filled in from reference TRBV28 and TRBJ2-3, reads DVKVTQSSRYLVKRTGEKVFLECVQDMDHENMFWYRQDPGLGLRLIYFSYDVKMKEKGDIPEGYSVSREKKERFSLILESASTNQTSMYLCASTSSGGVTDTQYFGPGTRLTVL.

The chain employs TRBV30 and TRBJ1-1, with unresolved D. There are 13 residues in the CDR3. Germline assignment: CDR1 GTSNPN and CDR2 SVGIG (reference sequence). V was shortened by 4 bases and J by 1 base, with 10 bases between the two germline ends. The CDR3 bases are TGTGCCTGGAAAGAACAGCCGAACACTGAAGCTTTCTTT. Its translation is CAWKEQPNTEAFF.

This clone was seen only once. The chain uses TRBV5-5 and TRBJ1-2; 9 bases are a match to TRBD1. Per germline, CDR1 SGHKS and CDR2 YYEKEE (reference sequence). CDR3 length: 15 residues. The J segment lost 8 bases and the V segment lost 4 bases, leaving 12 bases of the junction unmatched. CDR3 DNA sequence: TGTGCCAGCAGCCAAGGACAGGGGCCCTTTCGGGGCTACACCTTC. As protein: CASSQGQGPFRGYTF.

The V call is TRBV11-1, the J call TRBJ2-7, with D possibly being TRBD1 (6 bases). Trimming took 6 bases from V and 2 from J, leaving 14 bases between them. There are 14 residues in the CDR3. Germline CDR1 and CDR2: SGHAT and FQDESV (reference sequence). In DNA, the CDR3 is TGTGCCAGCAGAACCTGGACAGAGCCCTACGAGCAGTACTTC. Amino acids: CASRTWTEPYEQYF. The full variable domain, completed using reference TRBV11-1 and TRBJ2-7, is EAEVAQSPRYKITEKSQAVAFWCDPISGHATLYWYRQILGQGPELLVQFQDESVVDDSQLPKDRFSAERLKGVDSTLKIQPAELGDSAMYLCASRTWTEPYEQYFGPGTRLTVT.

This chain uses TRBV2 with TRBJ2-1; 13 bases are shared with TRBD2. This CDR3 is 16 amino acids long. Germline CDR1 reads SNHLY; CDR2 reads FYNNEI. V dropped 6 bases and J dropped 2; count of bases not matched to a gene: 4. CDR3 sequence: CASSRGLAGPYNEQFF. The CDR3 DNA sequence: TGTGCCAGCAGCCGGGGACTAGCGGGGCCCTACAATGAGCAGTTCTTC.

The chain couples TRBV21-1 to TRBJ1-4; the D call TRBD1 from the table was never checked on the DNA. TRBV21-1 is labeled a pseudogene. The CDR3 has 15 residues. As DNA, the CDR3 is TGTGCCAGCAGCGCTGTGACAGGGCTTAATGAAAAACTGTTTTTT. It yields the protein CASSAVTGLNEKLFF.

The chain couples TRBV18 to TRBJ1-5; 8 bases map to TRBD1. There are 15 residues in the CDR3. In germline, CDR1 is KGHSH, CDR2 LQKENI. V shed 1 base and J 6 bases; nucleotides not matched to a gene: 5. The CDR3 coding sequence is TGTGCCAGCTCACCACTACAGGGGGTGGGTCAGCCCCAGCATTTT. Protein sequence: CASSPLQGVGQPQHF.

The chain uses TRBV5-1 and TRBJ2-5; D perhaps matches TRBD1 (6 bases). The length of the CDR3 is 15 residues. Germline CDR1 is SGHRS and CDR2 is YFSETQ. V lost 0 bases and J lost 5, with 14 bases in between. CDR3 residues: CASSLGGLLGETQYF. For the CDR3, the DNA is TGCGCCAGCAGCTTGGGGGGGCTATTGGGTGAGACCCAGTACTTC.

The V gene is TRBV6-5, the J gene TRBJ1-5; TRBD1 might be the D (5 bases). CDR1 and CDR2 from the germline V gene are MNHEY and SVGAGI. The CDR3 contains 15 residues. V lost 7 bases and J 0 bases, leaving 13 bases between the germline ends. Written as DNA, the CDR3 is TGTGCCAGCAAAACGGGGGTAAATAGCAATCAGCCCCAGCATTTT. It is translated as CASKTGVNSNQPQHF.

CDR3 nucleotides: TGTGCCAGCAGACCTGGGACAGCTAGCAATCAGCCCCAGCATTTT. It is translated as CASRPGTASNQPQHF. This rearrangement joins TRBV7-2 to TRBJ1-5; TRBD1 aligns across 7 bases. The CDR3 extends over 15 amino acids. Looked up from germline, CDR1 is SGHTA and CDR2 is FQGNSA. The J segment lost 0 bases and the V segment lost 6 bases, leaving 5 bases of the junction unmatched.

The chain recombines TRBV12-3 or TRBV12-4 with TRBJ1-6; unclear D gene. Trimming removed 1 base from V and 9 bases from J, with 7 bases in between. The CDR3 is made up of 13 amino acids. CDR3 sequence: CASSLGAFSPLHF. The DNA for the CDR3 is TGTGCCAGCAGTTTAGGAGCCTTTTCACCCCTCCACTTT.

The V call is TRBV9, the J call TRBJ2-2; D might be TRBD1 (6 bases). Looked up from germline, CDR1 is SGDLS and CDR2 is YYNGEE. The V end lost 3 bases, the J end lost 6 bases, and 15 bases lay between the germline ends. The CDR3 loop spans 15 amino acids. The CDR3 nucleotides are TGTGCCAGCAGCGCCACAGGGCACGGGTCCGGGGAGCTGTTTTTT. The encoded protein is CASSATGHGSGELFF.

The rearrangement uses TRBV19 and TRBJ1-1, with TRBD1 identical over 8 bases. The CDR3 is made up of 12 amino acids. The ends lost 6 bases at V and 9 bases at J; junction bases unmatched: 6. The germline V gene encodes CDR1 LNHDA and CDR2 SQIVND (reference sequence). CDR3 sequence: CASSGGQVQAFF. CDR3 DNA sequence: TGTGCCAGTAGCGGGGGACAGGTTCAAGCTTTCTTT.

This chain links TRBV19 with TRBJ1-6; no definite D call. In germline, CDR1 is LNHDA, CDR2 SQIVND (reference sequence). Between the trimmed V and J ends, which lost 3 bases and 2 bases, there was a span of 14 bases. CDR3 length equals 17 residues. The CDR3 region is CASSMVPTGTYNSPLHF. CDR3 in DNA: TGTGCCAGTAGTATGGTCCCTACGGGGACCTATAATTCACCCCTCCACTTT.

The V gene is TRBV19, the J gene TRBJ1-5; D uncertain. From germline, CDR1 is LNHDA and CDR2 SQIVND (reference sequence). V lost 1 base and J 0 bases, leaving 16 bases between the germline ends. The CDR3 runs 18 residues. CDR3 bases: TGTGCCAGTAGTATAGGCGCAGGCAGAGCCTATAGCAATCAGCCCCAGCATTTT. Translating gives CASSIGAGRAYSNQPQHF.

This sequence joins TRBV5-1 and TRBJ2-5; TRBD2 agrees at 11 bases. There are 19 residues in the CDR3. Germline CDR1 is SGHRS and CDR2 is YFSETQ. Trimming cost V 4 bases and J 1 base; bases outside gene matches: 15. The CDR3 loop reads CASSIRSGRLAGIQETQYF. The DNA of the CDR3 is TGCGCCAGCAGCATCCGATCGGGGAGACTAGCGGGGATCCAAGAGACCCAGTACTTC.

The chain joins TRBV11-2 to TRBJ2-5; TRBD2 aligns across 10 bases. CDR3 size: 15 residues. The junction had 8 bases not matched to a gene; V was cut back by 5 bases and J by 5 bases. Germline V gene lookup returns CDR1 SGHAT and CDR2 FQNNGV. For the CDR3, the DNA is TGTGCCAGCAGCAACTCCGGGACTAGCGTTGAGACCCAGTACTTC. As protein: CASSNSGTSVETQYF.

V is TRBV25-1 and J is TRBJ1-4; a weak D match, TRBD1 (5 bases). Germline values: CDR1 MGHDK, CDR2 SYGVNS. V was pared by 3 bases and J by 5 bases, with 16 bases between. The CDR3 sequence is 16 residues long. The CDR3 nucleotides are TGTGCCAGCAGTGACGGACGTGGGGCAGTCAATGAAAAACTGTTTTTT. Translated: CASSDGRGAVNEKLFF.

The chain links TRBV10-3 to TRBJ2-1; 10 bases line up with TRBD2. Germline V lookup: CDR1 ENHRY, CDR2 SYGVKD. J gave up 9 bases and V 7 bases, and 18 bases lay outside the gene matches. CDR3 length: 17 amino acids. The CDR3 spells CAITNSAPGLAGVEQFF. The DNA for the CDR3 is TGTGCCATCACCAACTCGGCCCCAGGGCTAGCGGGGGTTGAGCAGTTCTTC.

This chain uses TRBV29-1 with TRBJ1-2; TRBD1 matches at 9 bases. The V segment lost 6 bases and the J segment 5 bases; nucleotides outside the gene matches: 10. The germline V gene has CDR1 SQVTM and CDR2 ANQGSEA. This CDR3 region has 14 residues. The CDR3 reads CSVEGDRGKYGYTF. CDR3 sequence (DNA): TGCAGCGTCGAGGGTGACAGGGGGAAGTATGGCTACACCTTC.

The chain links TRBV13 to TRBJ2-2, with 8 bases fitting TRBD1. This CDR3 is 16 amino acids long. J gave up 1 base and V 6 bases, and 7 bases lay outside the gene matches. The germline V gene has CDR1 PRHDT and CDR2 FYEKMQ (reference sequence). CDR3 amino acids: CASRNLRGLNTGELFF. DNA for the CDR3: TGTGCCAGCAGAAACCTCAGGGGGCTGAACACCGGGGAGCTGTTTTTT. Drawing the rest from reference TRBV13 and TRBJ2-2, the complete variable domain is AAGVIQSPRHLIKEKRETATLKCYPIPRHDTVYWYQQGPGQDPQFLISFYEKMQSDKGSIPDRFSAQQFSDYHSELNMSSLELGDSALYFCASRNLRGLNTGELFFGEGSRLTVL.

The chain carries TRBV10-3 and TRBJ2-5; 12 nucleotides line up with TRBD1. The CDR3 covers 18 residues. Germline CDR1 and CDR2: ENHRY and SYGVKD. Unmatched junction bases numbered 19, after V lost 10 bases and J lost 4 bases. The CDR3 sequence is CATTMGQGASGASETQYF. In DNA, the CDR3 is TGTGCCACCACTATGGGACAGGGGGCTAGCGGAGCCTCAGAGACCCAGTACTTC.

The chain combines TRBV2 with TRBJ2-3; D gene uncertain. Between the trimmed V and J ends, which lost 7 bases and 4 bases, there was a span of 9 bases. Germline lookup yields CDR1 SNHLY and CDR2 FYNNEI. The length of the CDR3 is 12 residues. Written as DNA, the CDR3 is TGTGCCAGCAACCGCGTTGCAGATACGCAGTATTTT. This gives the protein CASNRVADTQYF. Combining the CDR3 with reference TRBV2 and TRBJ2-3 gives the whole variable domain EPEVTQTPSHQVTQMGQEVILRCVPISNHLYFYWYRQILGQKVEFLVSFYNNEISEKSEIFDDQFSVERPDGSNFTLKIRSTKLEDSAMYFCASNRVADTQYFGPGTRLTVL.

V usage is TRBV7-8 and J usage is TRBJ2-3, with TRBD1 matching 7 bases. Germline CDR1 reads SGHVS; CDR2 reads FQNEAQ. The CDR3 runs to 16 residues. Trimming took 5 bases from V and 0 from J; bases not matched to a gene: 8. The CDR3 here is CASSPYGQASTDTQYF. In nucleotides, the CDR3 is TGTGCCAGCAGCCCTTATGGACAGGCAAGCACAGATACGCAGTATTTT.

The J gene is TRBJ2-2, the V gene TRBV7-8, with D perhaps TRBD1 (6 bases). From germline, CDR1 is SGHVS and CDR2 FQNEAQ. The CDR3 is made up of 18 amino acids. Trimming removed 3 bases at V and 1 base at J, with 18 bases between. The DNA of the CDR3 is TGTGCCAGCAGCTTCAGCCGTCGAGGGGGATTGAACACCGGGGAGCTGTTTTTT. It is translated as CASSFSRRGGLNTGELFF. Drawing the rest from reference TRBV7-8 and TRBJ2-2, the complete variable domain is GAGVSQSPRYKVAKRGQDVALRCDPISGHVSLFWYQQALGQGPEFLTYFQNEAQLDKSGLPSDRFFAERPEGSVSTLKIQRTQQEDSAVYLCASSFSRRGGLNTGELFFGEGSRLTVL.

The chain couples TRBV3-1 (or the pseudogene TRBV3-2) to TRBJ2-1; 12 positions agree with TRBD2. From germline, CDR1 is LGHDT and CDR2 YNNKEL (reference sequence). This CDR3 has 16 amino acids. The junction had 7 bases not matched to a gene; V was cut back by 3 bases and J by 7 bases. CDR3 amino acids: CASSHSLAGGGNEQFF. The CDR3 region has the DNA TGTGCCAGCAGCCATTCACTAGCGGGGGGCGGTAATGAGCAGTTCTTC.

The chain joins TRBV19 to TRBJ2-5; D may be TRBD2 (5 bases). CDR3 length: 16 amino acids. V was shortened by 5 bases and J by 3 bases, with 19 bases between the two germline ends. CDR1 and CDR2 (germline): LNHDA, SQIVND (reference sequence). CDR3 in DNA: TGTGCCAGTAGTCCTAAGTGGCTAGCTGGTAAAGAGACCCAGTACTTC. Encoded protein: CASSPKWLAGKETQYF. The variable domain in full, with the rest retrieved from reference TRBV19 and TRBJ2-5, is DGGITQSPKYLFRKEGQNVTLSCEQNLNHDAMYWYRQDPGQGLRLIYYSQIVNDFQKGDIAEGYSVSREKKESFPLTVTSAQKNPTAFYLCASSPKWLAGKETQYFGPGTRLLVL.

The chain links TRBV18 to TRBJ1-1; 8 bases align to TRBD1. The CDR3 contains 16 residues. Germline-derived CDR1 and CDR2 are KGHSH and LQKENI. V gave up 3 bases and J gave up 8 bases; unmatched junction bases: 14. CDR3 sequence: CASSPVGSGGAGEAFF. Written as DNA, the CDR3 is TGTGCCAGCTCACCGGTCGGTTCAGGGGGCGCCGGGGAAGCTTTCTTT.

This clone has more than one count but fewer than ten. The chain couples TRBV20-1 to TRBJ2-2; no definite D call. Germline CDR1 is DFQATT and CDR2 is SNEGSKA (reference sequence). V was clipped by 2 bases and J by 6 bases, with 4 bases between them. This CDR3 has 11 residues. The CDR3: CSARTAGELFF. Written as DNA, the CDR3 is TGCAGTGCTAGAACAGCCGGGGAGCTGTTTTTT.

The V and J genes are TRBV28 and TRBJ1-4; D ambiguous. CDR1 is MDHEN, CDR2 SYDVKM, per germline. The CDR3 covers 12 residues. Trimming stripped 7 bases from V and 8 bases from J, with 11 bases between. The CDR3 bases are TGTGCCAGCAACCGGGGAGCCGAAAAACTGTTTTTT. Translated, it gives CASNRGAEKLFF.

V is TRBV7-9 and J is TRBJ1-2; TRBD1 matches 7 bases. Germline assignment: CDR1 SEHNR and CDR2 FQNEAQ (reference sequence). The CDR3 is made up of 18 amino acids. J was trimmed by 0 bases and V by 1 base; bases with no gene match: 11. CDR3: CASSLGTGLRASNYGYTF. CDR3 in DNA: TGTGCCAGCAGCTTAGGGACAGGACTGCGGGCTTCTAACTATGGCTACACCTTC.